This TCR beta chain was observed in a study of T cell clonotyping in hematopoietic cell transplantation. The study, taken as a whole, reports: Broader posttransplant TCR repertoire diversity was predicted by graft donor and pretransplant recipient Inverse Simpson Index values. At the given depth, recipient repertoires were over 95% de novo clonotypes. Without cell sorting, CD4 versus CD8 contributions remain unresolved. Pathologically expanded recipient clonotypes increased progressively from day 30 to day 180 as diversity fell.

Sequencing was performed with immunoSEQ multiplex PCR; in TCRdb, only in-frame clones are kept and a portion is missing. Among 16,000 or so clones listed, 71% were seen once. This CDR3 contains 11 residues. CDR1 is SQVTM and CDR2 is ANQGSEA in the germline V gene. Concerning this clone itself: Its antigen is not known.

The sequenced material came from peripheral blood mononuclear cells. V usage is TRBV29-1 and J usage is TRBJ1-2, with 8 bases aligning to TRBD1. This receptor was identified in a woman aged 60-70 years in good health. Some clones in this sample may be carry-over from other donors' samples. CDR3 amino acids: CIVTGDYGYTF. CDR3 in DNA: TGCATCGTGACAGGGGACTATGGCTACACCTTC.